The 9 T cell receptor beta chains listed next were all sequenced from one sample in a study of cytomegalovirus exposure and HLA in healthy donors (dated by TCRdb to 2015 to 2018). Library prep was done by the immunoSEQ multiplex PCR assay. TCRdb mirrors the immuneACCESS table, restricted to in-frame sequences. Some clones are absent from its copies; in checked studies, under half trace to an unresolved V gene, and the reason for the others is unknown. Present in this sample are 100,000 to 150,000 clones, over 90% of which were seen just once. The ten largest clonotypes hold roughly 1.2% of the sample. The sample consisted of PBMCs. The receptor set was obtained from a woman younger than 30 in good health and CMV-seronegative.

V is TRBV9 and J is TRBJ1-1, with 7 bases identical to TRBD1. J gave up 7 bases and V 3 bases, and 15 bases lay outside the gene matches. The CDR3 totals 16 residues. The V gene's germline CDR1 is SGDLS and CDR2 YYNGEE. CDR3 bases: TGTGCCAGCAGCGCTGCCGCAACGACAGGGTTATTTGAAGCTTTCTTT. Protein: CASSAAATTGLFEAFF.

The chain couples TRBV7-9 to TRBJ2-3; unclear D gene. CDR3 length: 14 amino acids. V lost 3 bases to trimming and J lost 3 bases, with 10 bases between them. Looked up from germline, CDR1 is SEHNR and CDR2 is FQNEAQ (reference sequence). CDR3 sequence reads: CASSFDQQTDTQYF. The CDR3 nucleotides read TGTGCCAGCAGCTTTGACCAACAGACAGATACGCAGTATTTT.

About this clone itself: Mismatch with germline at one junction end may stem from a read error. The chain recombines TRBV25-1 with TRBJ1-1; D gene ambiguous. This CDR3 comprises 12 residues. Per the germline V gene, CDR1 is MGHDK and CDR2 is SYGVNS. The CDR3 coding sequence is TGTGCCAGCTGTGACCGTCTCACTGAAGCTTTCTTT. Translating gives CASCDRLTEAFF.

The chain employs TRBV7-3 and TRBJ2-4; weak D call: TRBD1 (7 bases). Trimming took 5 bases from V and 7 from J, leaving 18 bases between them. Germline values: CDR1 SGHTA, CDR2 FQGTGA. The CDR3 totals 15 residues. The CDR3, as DNA: TGTGCCAGCAGCACCTCAGGAGGGGGCAGTAACATTCAGTACTTC. Its protein is CASSTSGGGSNIQYF.

The chain couples TRBV9 to TRBJ2-1, with 13 bases identical to TRBD2. Trimming at V came to 0 bases and at J to 13 bases, leaving 13 bases not matched to a gene. The CDR3 covers 17 residues. Germline values: CDR1 SGDLS, CDR2 YYNGEE. CDR3 DNA sequence: TGTGCCAGCAGCGTAGGCCACACTAGCGGGGGGGGCACGGAACAGTTCTTC. Its translation is CASSVGHTSGGGTEQFF.

The gene calls are TRBV5-1 and TRBJ2-2, with TRBD2 identical over 10 bases. V shed 1 base, J shed 3 bases, and the junction held 12 bases outside the gene matches. Germline lookup yields CDR1 SGHRS and CDR2 YFSETQ. This CDR3 region has 19 residues. The CDR3 sequence is CASSLRVIGLAGDTGELFF. Here the CDR3 DNA reads TGCGCCAGCAGCTTGAGAGTTATCGGGCTAGCGGGAGACACCGGGGAGCTGTTTTTT.

This chain links TRBV28 with TRBJ1-1; the match to TRBD1 covers 8 bases. The V gene end was trimmed by 8 bases and the J gene end by 4 bases; junction bases not matched to a gene: 6. The CDR3 is 13 residues long. The germline gives CDR1 MDHEN, CDR2 SYDVKM. CDR3 in amino acids: CASEGTGGTEAFF. The CDR3, as DNA: TGTGCCAGCGAAGGGACAGGAGGCACTGAAGCTTTCTTT.

The V and J genes are TRBV10-3 and TRBJ2-2; the D gene is possibly TRBD1 (6 bases). Per germline, CDR1 ENHRY and CDR2 SYGVKD. The V and J ends lost 7 bases and 1 base respectively, with 10 bases between them. CDR3 length: 14 amino acids. Here the CDR3 DNA reads TGTGCCATCAACGGACAGAAGAACACCGGGGAGCTGTTTTTT. Translating it yields CAINGQKNTGELFF.

The V call is TRBV7-3, the J call TRBJ2-5; TRBD1 agrees at 9 bases. From germline, CDR1 is SGHTA and CDR2 FQGTGA. CDR3 size: 18 residues. The ends lost 5 bases at V and 5 bases at J; junction bases unmatched: 18. CDR3 in DNA: TGTGCCAGCAGCCTGCGTAGGACAGGGGTGTTAGTCTTGGAGACCCAGTACTTC. Its protein is CASSLRRTGVLVLETQYF.